This T cell receptor beta chain came from a study of T-cell memory formation after mild COVID-19. V lost 2 bases and J 4 bases, leaving 11 bases between the germline ends. This CDR3 is 14 amino acids long. TCRdb re-derived calls from the 5' RACE reads in MiXCR, one entry per CDR3 protein. The sample has 120,000 or so distinct CDR3 sequences, approximately 6.3% seen once. Study-level results: In pre-infection memory, a portion of responding clones appeared, which suggested that cross-reactive memory joined.

With regard to this clonotype: Its antigen is currently unknown.

The sequence derives from an adult woman who had mild COVID-19 (a few samples of this study predate the infection). Cell type and time point are not known. V is TRBV12-3 or TRBV12-4 and J is TRBJ1-1; D is possibly TRBD1 (5 bases). The sequencing input was PBMCs or a T cell subset sorted from them (not recorded which). In DNA form, the CDR3 reads TGTGCCAGCAGTTTACAGGGTGTCGGCACTGAAGCTTTCTTT. Translation: CASSLQGVGTEAFF.